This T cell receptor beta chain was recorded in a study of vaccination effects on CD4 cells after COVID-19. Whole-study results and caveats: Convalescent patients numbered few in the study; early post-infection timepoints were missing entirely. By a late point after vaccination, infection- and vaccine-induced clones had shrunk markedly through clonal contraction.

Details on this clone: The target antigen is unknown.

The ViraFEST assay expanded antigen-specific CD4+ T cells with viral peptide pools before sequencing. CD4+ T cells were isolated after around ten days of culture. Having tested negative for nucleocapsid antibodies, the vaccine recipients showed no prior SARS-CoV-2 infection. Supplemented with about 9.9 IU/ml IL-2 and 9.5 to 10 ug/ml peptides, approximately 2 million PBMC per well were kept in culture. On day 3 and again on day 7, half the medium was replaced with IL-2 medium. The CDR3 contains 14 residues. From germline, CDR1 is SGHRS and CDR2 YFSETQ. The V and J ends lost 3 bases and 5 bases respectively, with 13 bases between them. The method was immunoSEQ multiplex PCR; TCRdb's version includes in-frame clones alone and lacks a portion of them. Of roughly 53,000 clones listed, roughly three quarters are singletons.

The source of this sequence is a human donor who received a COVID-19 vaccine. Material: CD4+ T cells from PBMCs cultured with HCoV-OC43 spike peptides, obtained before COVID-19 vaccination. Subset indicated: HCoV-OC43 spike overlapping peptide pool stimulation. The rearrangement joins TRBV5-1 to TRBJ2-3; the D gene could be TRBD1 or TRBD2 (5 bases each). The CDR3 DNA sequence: TGCGCCAGCAGCTCCCGGGGCCTGGGAGATACGCAGTATTTT. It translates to CASSSRGLGDTQYF.